Presented here are 29 T cell receptor beta chains from one specimen sequenced in a study of blood T cell repertoires in COVID-19. Produced via immunoSEQ multiplex PCR; TCRdb's table is partial and in-frame only. The table shows 120,000 to 150,000 clones, with 80% to 90% occurring only once. Sequenced sample: peripheral blood. Source of these receptors: a woman aged 45 to 65 with acute or convalescent COVID-19.

J is TRBJ2-1 and V is TRBV24-1; 9 bases match TRBD1. The CDR3 extends over 13 amino acids. Unmatched junction bases numbered 5, after V lost 8 bases and J lost 7 bases. Looked up from germline, CDR1 is KGHDR and CDR2 is SFDVKD. CDR3 protein: CATTGQGKNEQFF. The CDR3 DNA reads as TGTGCCACCACGGGACAGGGTAAAAATGAGCAGTTCTTC.

The chain recombines TRBV6-5 with TRBJ1-2; 7 bases agree with TRBD1. V lost 8 bases to trimming and J lost 8 bases; unmatched junction nucleotides: 8. The CDR3 has 12 amino acids. CDR1 and CDR2 from the germline V gene are MNHEY and SVGAGI. Written as DNA, the CDR3 is TGTGCCAGCGGTCAGGGGGTATGGGGCTACACCTTC. It encodes CASGQGVWGYTF.

This chain joins TRBV12-3 or TRBV12-4 and TRBJ1-2; D unclear. The CDR3 consists of 13 residues. The V and J ends lost 1 base and 8 bases respectively, with 11 bases between them. The CDR3 DNA follows: TGTGCCAGCAGTTTAGGGAGGAGTTACGGCTACACCTTC. Its protein product is CASSLGRSYGYTF.

The chain recombines TRBV9 with TRBJ2-3; no clear D gene. The CDR3 length is 15 residues. Germline values: CDR1 SGDLS, CDR2 YYNGEE. Trimming left V 4 bases short and J 6 bases short, with 18 bases between. The chain's CDR3 is CASSSRGLVGDTQYF. In DNA, the CDR3 is TGTGCCAGCAGCTCCCGCGGCCTAGTCGGCGATACGCAGTATTTT.

V usage is TRBV11-2 and J usage is TRBJ1-5, with D possibly being TRBD1 (6 bases). The CDR3 runs 16 residues. Germline assignment: CDR1 SGHAT and CDR2 FQNNGV. V lost 5 bases, J lost 6 bases, and 20 bases lay in between. The CDR3 DNA reads as TGTGCCAGCAGCGGACAGAGTTCCGACCGGGGTCAGCCCCAGCATTTT. This codes for CASSGQSSDRGQPQHF.

V usage is TRBV10-3 and J usage is TRBJ2-3, with 7 bases aligning to TRBD1. The CDR3 length is 14 residues. Germline V CDR1 and CDR2: ENHRY, SYGVKD. V lost 11 bases and J lost 4; bases outside the gene matches: 12. CDR3 coding DNA: TGTGCCTCCAACGGTGGGCAGGGGGCAGATACGCAGTATTTT. This gives the protein CASNGGQGADTQYF.

This chain links TRBV7-3 with TRBJ2-3; 8 bases agree with TRBD2. V was pared by 5 bases and J by 6 bases, with 16 bases of the junction left unmatched. The germline V gene encodes CDR1 SGHTA and CDR2 FQGTGA. This CDR3 is 17 amino acids long. As DNA, the CDR3 is TGTGCCAGCAGCCCCCTTCCTGCGGGAGGTCTGAGGGATACGCAGTATTTT. It translates to CASSPLPAGGLRDTQYF. Full variable domain (rest looked up from reference TRBV7-3 and TRBJ2-3): GAGVSQTPSNKVTEKGKYVELRCDPISGHTALYWYRQSLGQGPEFLIYFQGTGAADDSGLPNDRFFAVRPEGSVSTLKIQRTERGDSAVYLCASSPLPAGGLRDTQYFGPGTRLTVL.

The chain recombines TRBV6-4 with TRBJ2-1; 10 bases are shared with TRBD1. V gave up 3 bases and J gave up 7 bases; unmatched junction bases: 6. Germline V gene sequence: CDR1 MRHNA, CDR2 SNTAGT. The CDR3 totals 15 residues. In DNA form, the CDR3 reads TGTGCCAGCAGTGAATGGACAGGGGGTCGGAATGAGCAGTTCTTC. Amino acids: CASSEWTGGRNEQFF.

V and J are TRBV10-1 and TRBJ2-2, with 8 bases aligning to TRBD1. Germline-derived CDR1 and CDR2 are WNHNN and SYGVQD (reference sequence). Unmatched junction bases numbered 9, after V lost 2 bases and J lost 4 bases. This CDR3 comprises 17 residues. CDR3 coding DNA: TGCGCCAGCAGTGAGGAGTCAGGGGGCGCATTCACCGGGGAGCTGTTTTTT. Encoded protein: CASSEESGGAFTGELFF.

The chain has TRBV19 and TRBJ2-2; TRBD2 agrees at 8 bases. CDR3 length: 17 residues. V gave up 4 bases and J gave up 0 bases; unmatched junction bases: 7. Germline CDR1 and CDR2: LNHDA and SQIVND (reference sequence). Here the CDR3 DNA reads TGTGCCAGTAGTACTCGGGGGGGAGGGACGAACACCGGGGAGCTGTTTTTT. Translating gives CASSTRGGGTNTGELFF.

This clone was recorded once. The chain is built from TRBV3-1 (or the pseudogene TRBV3-2) and TRBJ2-1, with D possibly matching TRBD1 (6 bases). The V and J ends lost 4 bases and 7 bases respectively, with 17 bases between them. The CDR3 length is 15 residues. Germline V gene data show CDR1 as LGHDT and CDR2 as YNNKEL (reference sequence). This chain's CDR3 is CASSRGTWVPNEQFF. Here the CDR3 DNA reads TGTGCCAGCAGCCGGGGGACATGGGTCCCAAATGAGCAGTTCTTC.

CDR3 sequence: CASRPTGGSNQPQHF. The CDR3, as DNA: TGTGCCAGCAGGCCGACAGGGGGGAGCAATCAGCCCCAGCATTTT. The chain is built from TRBV6-5 and TRBJ1-5; 9 nucleotides agree with TRBD1. In germline, CDR1 is MNHEY, CDR2 SVGAGI. The length of the CDR3 is 15 residues. Losses at the gene ends were 6 bases for V and 1 base for J; bases not matched to a gene: 4.

The chain couples TRBV5-1 to TRBJ2-7, with 10 positions matching TRBD1. Per germline, CDR1 SGHRS and CDR2 YFSETQ. The V segment lost 3 bases and the J segment 2 bases; nucleotides outside the gene matches: 2. The CDR3 contains 14 residues. The chain's CDR3 is CASSWGQGTYEQYF. The CDR3 nucleotides are TGCGCCAGCAGCTGGGGACAGGGGACCTACGAGCAGTACTTC.

CDR3 amino acids: CASSSSGGAENIQYF. The CDR3 bases are TGCGCCAGCAGCTCCAGCGGGGGGGCCGAAAACATTCAGTACTTC. This chain uses TRBV5-1 with TRBJ2-4; TRBD2 matches 10 bases. Germline loops: CDR1 SGHRS, CDR2 YFSETQ. This CDR3 contains 15 residues. Trimming took 3 bases from V and 5 from J; bases not matched to a gene: 5.

CDR3 DNA sequence: TGTGCTAGTGGTTTATTACCCGGCACTGAAGCTTTCTTT. Translated, it gives CASGLLPGTEAFF. V is TRBV12-5 and J is TRBJ1-1; D remains unclear. Trimming stripped 3 bases from V and 4 bases from J, with 9 bases between. CDR3 length equals 13 residues. Per the germline V gene, CDR1 is LGHNT and CDR2 is FRNRAP.

V is TRBV9 and J is TRBJ2-1; 7 bases are a match to TRBD2. The CDR3 extends over 15 amino acids. V was clipped by 0 bases and J by 5 bases; unmatched bases: 5. Germline assignment: CDR1 SGDLS and CDR2 YYNGEE. The DNA for the CDR3 is TGTGCCAGCAGCGTAGCGGGGGACTACCACAATGAGCAGTTCTTC. This gives the protein CASSVAGDYHNEQFF.

This clone was seen only once. The rearrangement uses TRBV19 and TRBJ2-3, with TRBD1 matching over 10 bases. The germline CDR1 and CDR2 sequences are LNHDA and SQIVND (reference sequence). The CDR3 runs 15 residues. Unmatched junction bases numbered 5, after V lost 3 bases and J lost 5 bases. This CDR3 reads CASSMEGTGEDTQYF. The CDR3 coding sequence is TGTGCCAGTAGTATGGAAGGGACAGGGGAAGATACGCAGTATTTT.

The J gene is TRBJ1-3, the V gene TRBV27; the D is unclear. The ends were cut back, 0 bases at V and 4 bases at J, with 10 bases in the middle. Germline CDR1 reads MNHEY; CDR2 reads SMNVEV (reference sequence). The CDR3 spans 15 residues. In DNA, the CDR3 is TGTGCCAGCAGTTTATCGCGGGATCCGGGAAACACCATATATTTT. As protein: CASSLSRDPGNTIYF.

V and J are TRBV18 and TRBJ2-1, with 9 bases matching TRBD1. Trimming took 3 bases from V and 2 from J; bases not matched to a gene: 2. The CDR3 consists of 15 residues. Per the germline V gene, CDR1 is KGHSH and CDR2 is LQKENI. The CDR3 is CASSPRQGAYNEQFF. CDR3 DNA: TGTGCCAGCTCACCGAGACAGGGGGCCTACAATGAGCAGTTCTTC.

This clone was observed a few times. The chain recombines TRBV29-1 with TRBJ2-7, with TRBD1 matching 7 bases. V lost 7 bases to trimming and J lost 2 bases; unmatched junction nucleotides: 5. This CDR3 is built from 12 residues. Germline V gives CDR1 SQVTM, CDR2 ANQGSEA. CDR3: CSARQGPYEQYF. The CDR3 DNA follows: TGCAGCGCCCGACAGGGACCCTACGAGCAGTACTTC.

V gene TRBV9 combines with J gene TRBJ1-5; D is uncertain. Germline CDR1 is SGDLS and CDR2 is YYNGEE. CDR3 length equals 13 residues. Trimming took off 3 bases at V and 3 bases at J, with 7 bases between the two ends. CDR3 amino acids: CASSAQVNQPQHF. The DNA for the CDR3 is TGTGCCAGCAGCGCCCAGGTCAATCAGCCCCAGCATTTT.

V is TRBV9 and J is TRBJ1-2; D might be TRBD1 (5 bases). Trimming took 3 bases from V and 1 from J, leaving 13 bases between them. The CDR3 consists of 15 residues. Germline V CDR1 and CDR2: SGDLS, YYNGEE. CDR3 nucleotide sequence: TGTGCCAGCAGCGGGAACAGGCCAAGTAACTATGGCTACACCTTC. Residues: CASSGNRPSNYGYTF.

This chain uses TRBV18 with TRBJ1-4; 7 bases map to TRBD1. Germline V gene sequence: CDR1 KGHSH, CDR2 LQKENI. V gave up 6 bases and J gave up 12 bases; unmatched junction bases: 13. CDR3 size: 14 residues. The DNA for the CDR3 is TGTGCCAGCTCTCAGCCGGGACAGACTGAGGAACTGTTTTTT. This encodes CASSQPGQTEELFF.

The chain joins TRBV30 to TRBJ1-6; tentative D call: TRBD1 (5 bases). The CDR3 runs 15 residues. The germline V gene encodes CDR1 GTSNPN and CDR2 SVGIG (reference sequence). V dropped 3 bases and J dropped 0 bases, with 9 bases sitting between them. CDR3 coding DNA: TGTGCCTGGAGCAGGGAAGGCTCCTATAATTCACCCCTCCACTTT. Amino acid sequence: CAWSREGSYNSPLHF.

J is TRBJ2-1 and V is TRBV9; 9 positions match TRBD2. The germline gives CDR1 SGDLS, CDR2 YYNGEE. The CDR3 length is 16 residues. J lost 7 bases, V lost 1 base, and 9 bases had no gene match. The CDR3 loop is CASSVSPAGGQNEQFF. For the CDR3, the DNA is TGTGCCAGCAGCGTATCGCCTGCGGGAGGGCAGAATGAGCAGTTCTTC.

This clone was recorded once. The CDR3 region has the DNA TGCGCCAGCAGGGGGGAGGACGCCTCCCGCTCCTACAATGAGCAGTTCTTC. Its translation is CASRGEDASRSYNEQFF. The gene calls are TRBV5-1 and TRBJ2-1; TRBD2 might be the D (6 bases). Germline CDR1 is SGHRS and CDR2 is YFSETQ. Trimming removed 5 bases at V and 0 bases at J, with 18 bases between. CDR3 length: 17 residues.

This clone appeared once. The genes are TRBV20-1 and TRBJ1-2; 10 nucleotides agree with TRBD1. The CDR3 covers 11 residues. Germline V lookup: CDR1 DFQATT, CDR2 SNEGSKA (reference sequence). V lost 3 bases and J lost 14; bases outside the gene matches: 6. The CDR3 sequence is CSARTGDRGTF. CDR3 coding DNA: TGCAGTGCTAGGACGGGGGACAGGGGAACCTTC.

The chain has TRBV30 and TRBJ2-7; TRBD1 is a possible D gene (5 bases). From germline, CDR1 is GTSNPN and CDR2 SVGIG (reference sequence). The V end was cut by 2 bases, the J end by 7 bases, with 12 bases between. The CDR3 totals 12 residues. CDR3 DNA: TGTGCCTGGAGTACCTCAGGGTGGGAGCAGTACTTC. Translated, it gives CAWSTSGWEQYF. The full variable domain, in which reference TRBV30 and TRBJ2-7 provide the parts outside the CDR3, is SQTIHQWPATLVQPVGSPLSLECTVEGTSNPNLYWYRQAAGRGLQLLFYSVGIGQISSEVPQNLSASRPQDRQFILSSKKLLLSDSGFYLCAWSTSGWEQYFGPGTRLTVT.

The V gene is TRBV30, the J gene TRBJ1-6, with D possibly TRBD1 on 5 matching bases. This CDR3 contains 13 residues. Looked up from germline, CDR1 is GTSNPN and CDR2 is SVGIG (reference sequence). Trimming took 5 bases from V and 4 from J, leaving 9 bases between them. As DNA, the CDR3 is TGTGCCTGGGGAGGGGAGTATAATTCACCCCTCCACTTT. Translating gives CAWGGEYNSPLHF.